Below are 13 T cell receptor beta chains sequenced from a single sample in a study of T cells in Graves' hyperthyroidism and ophthalmopathy. Authors of the study amplified TCR beta CDR3 regions from RNA transcripts. RT-PCR in the first round (using the HTBI primer set) targeted the TCR CDR3. One entry per CDR3 protein results from TCRdb running MiXCR on the multiplex PCR reads. The table records about 500,000 distinct CDR3 sequences, 40% to 50% of them present only once. Sequencing used peripheral blood or thyroid tissue (not recorded which). The origin of the receptors is an adult woman with Graves' disease, either hyperthyroidism or ophthalmopathy (not recorded which).

As to this clonotype: A much larger clone sits a single nucleotide away, making a read error possible. V usage is TRBV7-2 and J usage is TRBJ1-5; D may be TRBD1 (5 bases). Germline CDR1 and CDR2: SGHTA and FQGNSA. This CDR3 is built from 15 residues. CDR3 DNA: TGTGCCAACAGCCATCGGCAGGGCCTGGGTCAGCCCCAGCATTTT. Protein: CANSHRQGLGQPQHF.

The chain recombines TRBV25-1 with TRBJ1-5; D remains unclear. V was cut by 7 bases and J by 5 bases, with 15 bases left in between. Germline V gives CDR1 MGHDK, CDR2 SYGVNS. This CDR3 region has 14 residues. The CDR3 region has the DNA TGTGCCAGCACGGCCGGCCCTTCGGATCAGCCCCAGCATTTT. Amino acids: CASTAGPSDQPQHF.

Ten or more counts support this clonotype. This sequence joins TRBV11-2 and TRBJ1-4; TRBD1 agrees at 9 bases. Germline lookup yields CDR1 SGHAT and CDR2 FQNNGV. Germline trimming cut 3 bases from V and 6 bases from J; bases unmatched to any gene: 8. This CDR3 region has 16 residues. This CDR3 is CASSLPAGQGHEKLFF. The CDR3 bases are TGTGCCAGCAGCTTGCCGGCGGGACAGGGCCATGAAAAACTGTTTTTT.

The chain joins TRBV9 to TRBJ1-3, with D possibly TRBD1 on 5 matching bases. The V end was cut by 2 bases, the J end by 8 bases, with 17 bases between. CDR1 is SGDLS and CDR2 is YYNGEE in the germline V gene. CDR3 length equals 15 residues. CDR3 sequence: CASSVTGHYGYTIYF. CDR3 sequence (DNA): TGTGCCAGCAGCGTCACAGGCCACTATGGCTACACCATATATTTT.

Notes on this clonotype: Possible read error: a much larger clone is one base away. V and J are TRBV4-3 and TRBJ2-7; D unclear. Per the germline V gene, CDR1 is LGHNA and CDR2 is YSLEER. The CDR3 totals 14 residues. The ends were cut back, 4 bases at V and 3 bases at J, with 13 bases in the middle. The CDR3 loop reads CASSRDSGRYEQYF. For the CDR3, the DNA is TGCGCCAGCAGCCGAGATTCGGGCCGCTACGAGCAGTACTTC.

The CDR3 nucleotides are TGTGCCAGCAGCGTTGCTAGCTTGGGAGAGACCCAGTACTTC. It codes for CASSVASLGETQYF. The chain couples TRBV9 to TRBJ2-5; D perhaps matches TRBD2 (5 bases). Trimming stripped 2 bases from V and 4 bases from J, with 12 bases between. From germline, CDR1 is SGDLS and CDR2 YYNGEE. The CDR3 has 14 residues.

Points on this clonotype: A much larger clone lies a single base off, so this may be a read error. The V and J genes are TRBV20-1 and TRBJ2-7; D call uncertain. Germline V gene sequence: CDR1 DFQATT, CDR2 SNEGSKA (reference sequence). Trimming stripped 5 bases from V and 5 bases from J, with 19 bases between. There are 14 residues in the CDR3. The CDR3 coding sequence is TGCAGTGCTGGCCTGGTCAACAAGGCTAACGAGCAGTACTTC. This codes for CSAGLVNKANEQYF.

V is TRBV10-3 and J is TRBJ2-5; 7 bases line up with TRBD2. The CDR3 loop spans 14 amino acids. In germline, CDR1 is ENHRY, CDR2 SYGVKD. The CDR3 reads CTLMVRGSRETQYF. Written as DNA, the CDR3 is TGTACCCTTATGGTACGCGGGAGCAGAGAGACCCAGTACTTC.

This clonotype appeared once. The V gene is TRBV10-3, the J gene TRBJ2-5; 10 positions match TRBD1. There are 14 residues in the CDR3. After removal of 5 bases from V and 4 bases from J, the junction contained 4 bases not matched to a gene. Looked up from germline, CDR1 is ENHRY and CDR2 is SYGVKD. This CDR3 reads CAISPDRGRETQYF. CDR3 nucleotide sequence: TGTGCCATCAGTCCCGACAGGGGGCGAGAGACCCAGTACTTC.

This clonotype has ten or more counts. This chain connects TRBV14 to TRBJ1-2, with D maybe TRBD1 (6 bases). Trimming pared 3 bases from V and 6 bases from J, leaving 17 bases between. Germline CDR1 and CDR2: SGHDN and FVKESK. This CDR3 is 15 amino acids long. The CDR3, as DNA: TGTGCCAGCAGCCAGATCGGAGGGGGATTGGATGGCTACACCTTC. This translates into CASSQIGGGLDGYTF. The variable domain in full, with the rest retrieved from reference TRBV14 and TRBJ1-2, is EAGVTQFPSHSVIEKGQTVTLRCDPISGHDNLYWYRRVMGKEIKFLLHFVKESKQDESGMPNNRFLAERTGGTYSTLKVQPAELEDSGVYFCASSQIGGGLDGYTFGSGTRLTVV.

The gene calls are TRBV28 and TRBJ2-5, with 7 nucleotides matching TRBD1. This CDR3 is built from 15 residues. V trimming: 6 bases; J trimming: 2 bases; junction bases outside the gene matches: 9. CDR1 and CDR2 from the germline V gene are MDHEN and SYDVKM. This CDR3 reads CASRTGQAWQETQYF. The CDR3 DNA is TGTGCCAGCAGAACCGGACAGGCGTGGCAAGAGACCCAGTACTTC.

The chain joins TRBV12-3 or TRBV12-4 to TRBJ2-3; 9 bases line up with TRBD1. The junction had 10 bases not matched to a gene; V was cut back by 6 bases and J by 3 bases. The CDR3 totals 16 residues. CDR3 DNA: TGTGCCAGCAGCCGCCGGGACAGGGCTCCTACAGATACGCAGTATTTT. This encodes CASSRRDRAPTDTQYF.

The chain couples TRBV2 to TRBJ2-7; the match to TRBD1 covers 7 bases. The J segment lost 1 base and the V segment lost 5 bases, leaving 5 bases of the junction unmatched. This CDR3 has 14 amino acids. CDR1 SNHLY and CDR2 FYNNEI come from the germline V gene. CDR3 sequence reads: CASSRGQPSYEQYF. The CDR3, as DNA: TGTGCCAGCAGTCGGGGACAGCCGTCCTACGAGCAGTACTTC.